The present T cell receptor (beta chain) was sequenced within a study of a mutant IDH1 vaccine in newly diagnosed glioma. Germline CDR1 reads MNHNY; CDR2 reads SVGAGI (reference sequence). The CDR3 contains 13 residues. V lost 0 bases and J 7 bases, leaving 10 bases between the germline ends. The time point: baseline, week 1 (first vaccination visit). Indicated treatment: pre-vaccination baseline after standard-of-care therapy. Assay used: immunoSEQ multiplex PCR; TCRdb lists only in-frame clones, some missing. This sample has about 70,000 clones; around 83% occur once, and the top ten carry approximately 4.4%.

V and J are TRBV6-6 and TRBJ2-7, with D tentatively TRBD2 (5 bases). This clonotype was sampled from a woman aged 18-29 years with glioma. Some clones in this sample may be carry-over from other donors' samples. Source: peripheral blood mononuclear cells (PBMCs), taken from a glioma patient treated with radiotherapy, temozolomide or both. CDR3 in amino acids: CASSYSGREEQYF. The CDR3 bases are TGTGCCAGCAGTTACTCGGGCCGGGAAGAGCAGTACTTC.